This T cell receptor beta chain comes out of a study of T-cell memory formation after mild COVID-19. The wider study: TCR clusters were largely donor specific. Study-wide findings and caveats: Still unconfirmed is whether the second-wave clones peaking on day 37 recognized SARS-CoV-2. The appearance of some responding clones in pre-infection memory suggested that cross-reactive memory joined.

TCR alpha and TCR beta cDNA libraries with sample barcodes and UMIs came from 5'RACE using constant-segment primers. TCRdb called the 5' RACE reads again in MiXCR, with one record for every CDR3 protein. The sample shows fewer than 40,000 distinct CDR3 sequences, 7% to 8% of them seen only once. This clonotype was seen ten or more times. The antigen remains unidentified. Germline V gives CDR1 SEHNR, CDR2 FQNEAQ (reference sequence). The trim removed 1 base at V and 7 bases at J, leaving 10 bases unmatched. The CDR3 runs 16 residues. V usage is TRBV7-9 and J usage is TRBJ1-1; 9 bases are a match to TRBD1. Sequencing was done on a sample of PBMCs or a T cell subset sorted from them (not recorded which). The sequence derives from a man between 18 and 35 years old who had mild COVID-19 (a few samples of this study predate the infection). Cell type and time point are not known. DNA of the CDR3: TGTGCCAGCAGCTTAGGGTACAGGGGGCGAAACTTTGAAGCTTTCTTT. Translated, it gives CASSLGYRGRNFEAFF.